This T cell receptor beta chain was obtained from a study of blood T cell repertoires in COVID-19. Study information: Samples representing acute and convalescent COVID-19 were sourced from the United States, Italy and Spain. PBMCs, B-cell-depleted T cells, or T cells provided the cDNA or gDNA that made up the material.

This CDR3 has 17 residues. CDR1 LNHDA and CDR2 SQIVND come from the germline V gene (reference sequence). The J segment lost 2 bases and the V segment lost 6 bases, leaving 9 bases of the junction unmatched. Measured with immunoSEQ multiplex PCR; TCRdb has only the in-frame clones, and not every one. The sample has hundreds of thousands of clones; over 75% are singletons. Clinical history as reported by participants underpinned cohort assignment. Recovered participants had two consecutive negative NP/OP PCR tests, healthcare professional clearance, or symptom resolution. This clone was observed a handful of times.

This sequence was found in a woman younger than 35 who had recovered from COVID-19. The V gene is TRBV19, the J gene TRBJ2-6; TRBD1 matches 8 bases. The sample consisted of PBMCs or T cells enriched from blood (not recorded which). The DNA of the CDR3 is TGTGCCAGTAGCAACCCCCAGGGGGCGGCTGGGGCCAACGTCCTGACTTTC. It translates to CASSNPQGAAGANVLTF.